The 19 T cell receptor beta chains below come from one sample, sequenced in a study of CD8+ T cells in alopecia areata. Treatment defined: oral pan-JAK inhibitor, 5-10 mg twice daily. Extraction of RNA preceded its reverse transcription into cDNA, which served as the sequencing template. The method was immunoSEQ multiplex PCR; TCRdb's version includes in-frame clones alone and lacks a portion of them. Of some 120,000 clones listed, roughly 55% are singletons. The sample here was CD8+ T cells sorted from blood, taken at week 24, from a patient treated with tofacitinib. All receptors come from a human donor with alopecia areata.

Only a few counts were recorded for this clone. The V and J genes are TRBV30 and TRBJ2-2; 11 nucleotides match TRBD2. V dropped 2 bases and J dropped 10; count of bases not matched to a gene: 9. The V gene's germline CDR1 is GTSNPN and CDR2 SVGIG (reference sequence). The CDR3 is 15 residues long. The DNA for the CDR3 is TGTGCCTGGAGTCTTAGCGGGGGGGGCGCGGAGGAGCTGTTTTTT. This codes for CAWSLSGGGAEELFF.

In its sample, this clone is medium-sized. Other DNA sequences in the same sample also yield this CDR3. This chain connects TRBV7-9 to TRBJ2-5, with D perhaps TRBD2 (6 bases). This CDR3 spans 13 amino acids. V was shortened by 3 bases and J by 5 bases, with 10 bases between the two germline ends. CDR1 is SEHNR, CDR2 FQNEAQ, per germline (reference sequence). The CDR3 reads CASSLGLIETQYF. The CDR3 nucleotides are TGTGCCAGCAGCTTGGGACTCATCGAGACCCAGTACTTC.

Notes on this clone: The germline gene is not matched at one end of the junction; a read error may be the cause. V gene TRBV27 combines with J gene TRBJ1-6, with TRBD1 matching over 12 bases. The length of the CDR3 is 15 residues. Germline V gene data show CDR1 as MNHEY and CDR2 as SMNVEV (reference sequence). The CDR3 sequence: CASSISGTGGSPLHF. The CDR3, as DNA: TGTGCCAGCAGTATATCCGGGACAGGGGGCTCACCCCTCCACTTT.

The chain joins TRBV6-5 to TRBJ2-4; no reliable D call. The CDR3 sequence is 16 residues long. CDR1 is MNHEY, CDR2 SVGAGI, per germline. V was pared by 0 bases and J by 1 base, with 10 bases between. The CDR3 reads CASSYSNSLAKNIQYF. The CDR3 nucleotides are TGTGCCAGCAGTTACTCAAACTCCCTGGCCAAAAACATTCAGTACTTC.

This rearrangement joins TRBV4-1 to TRBJ2-7; the D gene is possibly TRBD2 (5 bases). The V end lost 0 bases, the J end lost 3 bases, and 12 bases lay between the germline ends. CDR3 length: 15 residues. CDR1 is MGHRA and CDR2 is YSYEKL in the germline V gene. CDR3: CASSQDRAVIYEQYF. The DNA for the CDR3 is TGCGCCAGCAGCCAAGATAGAGCGGTTATCTACGAGCAGTACTTC.

A few counts support this clone. The rearrangement links TRBV12-5 to TRBJ1-1; D not resolved. Trimming pared 4 bases from V and 4 bases from J, leaving 10 bases between. Germline V CDR1 and CDR2: LGHNT, FRNRAP. This CDR3 comprises 13 residues. The DNA of the CDR3 is TGTGCTAGTGGTTGGTGGGATCCCACTGAAGCTTTCTTT. Amino acid sequence: CASGWWDPTEAFF.

This clone was counted only a few times. The rearrangement links TRBV13 to TRBJ2-3; no clear D. V was shortened by 4 bases and J by 2 bases, with 1 base between the two germline ends. Germline lookup yields CDR1 PRHDT and CDR2 FYEKMQ (reference sequence). The CDR3 covers 11 residues. The CDR3: CASSSTDTQYF. The CDR3 DNA reads TGTGCCAGCAGCTCCACAGATACGCAGTATTTT.

As DNA, the CDR3 is TGTGCCAGCAGCTTACCCCCAGCTGACGAGCAGTACTTC. This encodes CASSLPPADEQYF. The gene calls are TRBV7-8 and TRBJ2-7, with unresolved D. V was pared by 2 bases and J by 5 bases, with 10 bases between. This CDR3 is 13 amino acids long. Germline V gene sequence: CDR1 SGHVS, CDR2 FQNEAQ.

The chain joins TRBV27 to TRBJ2-5, with 8 bases aligning to TRBD1. Judging by the DNA end, TRBJ2-7 fits better; the J call may be wrong. CDR1 is MNHEY and CDR2 is SMNVEV in the germline V gene (reference sequence). This CDR3 spans 15 amino acids. CDR3 residues: CASSLGQGWSYEQYF. Written as DNA, the CDR3 is TGTGCCAGCAGTTTAGGACAGGGATGGTCCTACGAGCAGTACTTC.

A word on this clone: Other DNA variants within this sample encode the same CDR3. The chain joins TRBV29-1 to TRBJ1-1, with TRBD1 matching over 7 bases. This CDR3 is 13 amino acids long. The junction had 4 bases not matched to a gene; V was cut back by 1 base and J by 5 bases. CDR1 and CDR2 from the germline V gene are SQVTM and ANQGSEA. The CDR3 nucleotides read TGCAGCGTTGAAGGGCAGGGGGGTACTGAAGCTTTCTTT. This codes for CSVEGQGGTEAFF.

The CDR3 loop reads CASSQTQGLVNSPLHF. The CDR3 nucleotides are TGTGCCAGCAGCCAAACACAGGGGTTGGTAAATTCACCCCTCCACTTT. This chain joins TRBV4-2 and TRBJ1-6; TRBD1 matches 7 bases. V was pared by 2 bases and J by 7 bases, with 8 bases of the junction left unmatched. CDR1 and CDR2 (germline): LGHNA, YNFKEQ. The CDR3 is made up of 16 amino acids.

This clone was seen more than once but under ten times. V usage is TRBV25-1 and J usage is TRBJ1-1, with a weak D call TRBD1 (6 bases). This CDR3 spans 14 amino acids. The ends were cut back, 2 bases at V and 3 bases at J, with 10 bases in the middle. Germline lookup yields CDR1 MGHDK and CDR2 SYGVNS. CDR3 loop: CASSEQGSDTEAFF. The CDR3 DNA reads TGTGCCAGCAGTGAACAGGGGTCGGACACTGAAGCTTTCTTT.

In this sample, this clone turned up once. The gene calls are TRBV11-2 and TRBJ2-7, with D hard to call. The germline V gene encodes CDR1 SGHAT and CDR2 FQNNGV. V shed 5 bases and J shed 3 bases, with 5 bases lying between them. The CDR3 contains 11 residues. CDR3 DNA: TGTGCCAGCAGCCCCAACTACGAGCAGTACTTC. Translated, it gives CASSPNYEQYF.

This chain connects TRBV7-9 to TRBJ2-7; perhaps TRBD1 as D (6 bases). The ends were cut back, 2 bases at V and 0 bases at J, with 11 bases in the middle. Germline values: CDR1 SEHNR, CDR2 FQNEAQ (reference sequence). The CDR3 has 15 residues. CDR3 coding DNA: TGTGCCAGCAGCTTAATAGGACAGCACTCCTACGAGCAGTACTTC. Translating it yields CASSLIGQHSYEQYF.

J is TRBJ1-2 and V is TRBV14; D is unresolved. V lost 0 bases to trimming and J lost 2 bases, with 10 bases between them. Germline CDR1 SGHDN, CDR2 FVKESK. This CDR3 contains 15 residues. Here the CDR3 DNA reads TGTGCCAGCAGCCAAGATCTGCCAGAAAACTATGGCTACACCTTC. It codes for CASSQDLPENYGYTF.

This chain uses TRBV21-1 with TRBJ2-7; the DNA was not used to check the table's D call, TRBD1. TRBV21-1 constitutes a pseudogene. CDR3 size: 10 residues. The CDR3 spells CASNTYEQYF. The CDR3 DNA reads TGTGCCAGCAACACGTACGAGCAGTACTTC.

V is TRBV7-9 and J is TRBJ1-2, with TRBD1 matching 7 bases. The length of the CDR3 is 17 residues. Germline CDR1 and CDR2: SEHNR and FQNEAQ (reference sequence). The J segment lost 5 bases and the V segment lost 5 bases, leaving 17 bases of the junction unmatched. DNA for the CDR3: TGTGCCAGCAGCCCCAAAGCCTCAGAGGGACAGAGATATGGCTACACCTTC. Translated: CASSPKASEGQRYGYTF.

This clone is a singleton in its sample. The chain uses TRBV10-2 and TRBJ1-5; D is ambiguous. Germline CDR1 is WSHSY and CDR2 is SAAADI. This CDR3 has 15 residues. The V end was cut by 2 bases, the J end by 2 bases, with 10 bases between. For the CDR3, the DNA is TGCGCCAGCAGTGAGAATGGGATTGGCAATCAGCCCCAGCATTTT. Amino acids: CASSENGIGNQPQHF.

The rearrangement uses TRBV27 and TRBJ1-5; no reliable D call. The CDR3 consists of 13 residues. Per germline, CDR1 MNHEY and CDR2 SMNVEV (reference sequence). The V end was cut by 4 bases, the J end by 9 bases, with 13 bases between. The CDR3 loop is CASSYRPAGPQHF. The CDR3 nucleotides read TGTGCCAGCAGTTACCGGCCGGCGGGGCCCCAGCATTTT.